These 29 T cell receptor beta chains were sequenced from one sample in a study of cytomegalovirus exposure and HLA in healthy donors. PCR employed 60 Vbeta and 13 Jbeta primers. Data came from immunoSEQ multiplex PCR; TCRdb stores just in-frame clones and leaves some out. The table records 100,000 to 150,000 clones, approximately 80% of them present only once. Specimen: PBMCs. These receptors were obtained from a woman under 30 in good health and CMV-seropositive.

The CDR3 loop reads CASSTGTGTDTQYF. The CDR3 DNA follows: TGCGCCAGCAGCACCGGGACTGGCACAGATACGCAGTATTTT. The chain carries TRBV5-1 and TRBJ2-3; weak D call: TRBD2 (6 bases). This CDR3 is built from 14 residues. Germline loops: CDR1 SGHRS, CDR2 YFSETQ. Trimming removed 4 bases from V and 1 base from J, with 10 bases in between.

The V and J genes are TRBV9 and TRBJ2-7, with D possibly matching TRBD2 (5 bases). Germline-derived CDR1 and CDR2 are SGDLS and YYNGEE. The CDR3 is 16 amino acids. V gave up 3 bases and J gave up 1 base, with 17 bases separating them. The DNA for the CDR3 is TGTGCCAGCAGCGGAGGGAGAGGAAGTCCTTCCTACGAGCAGTACTTC. This encodes CASSGGRGSPSYEQYF.

The CDR3 DNA reads as TGTGCCAGCAGCCAAGCGGGGCTATACAATGAGCAGTTCTTC. Its protein is CASSQAGLYNEQFF. This rearrangement joins TRBV13 to TRBJ2-1; 7 bases match TRBD2. Germline CDR1 reads PRHDT; CDR2 reads FYEKMQ (reference sequence). J lost 4 bases, V lost 5 bases, and 5 bases had no gene match. There are 14 residues in the CDR3.

The rearrangement links TRBV5-1 to TRBJ2-5; 12 bases line up with TRBD2. Germline values: CDR1 SGHRS, CDR2 YFSETQ. With 2 bases clipped from V and 4 bases from J, the junction kept 3 bases outside the gene matches. The length of the CDR3 is 15 residues. For the CDR3, the DNA is TGCGCCAGCAGCTTCCCTAGCGGGGGGGGAGAGACCCAGTACTTC. Encoded protein: CASSFPSGGGETQYF.

As regards this clone: This specimen includes other DNA sequences encoding the same CDR3. The V and J genes are TRBV6-5 and TRBJ2-1; the match to TRBD2 covers 12 bases. The CDR3 loop spans 14 amino acids. Germline V lookup: CDR1 MNHEY, CDR2 SVGAGI. After removal of 5 bases from V and 8 bases from J, the junction contained 4 bases not matched to a gene. The CDR3 is CASSPGTSGHEQFF. Written as DNA, the CDR3 is TGTGCCAGCAGTCCGGGGACTAGCGGGCATGAGCAGTTCTTC.

V gene TRBV4-1 combines with J gene TRBJ2-7; 10 bases line up with TRBD1. This CDR3 comprises 16 residues. V shed 0 bases and J 4 bases; nucleotides not matched to a gene: 6. Germline values: CDR1 MGHRA, CDR2 YSYEKL. The DNA for the CDR3 is TGCGCCAGCAGCCAAGATCCTGGGACAGGGGATTACGAGCAGTACTTC. Its translation is CASSQDPGTGDYEQYF.

The chain carries TRBV6-1 and TRBJ1-2; D call uncertain. The CDR3 extends over 13 amino acids. CDR1 is MNHNS and CDR2 is SASEGT in the germline V gene. V was cut by 6 bases and J by 2 bases, with 10 bases left in between. As DNA, the CDR3 is TGTGCCAGCAGATTCGACGGGAACTATGGCTACACCTTC. Residues: CASRFDGNYGYTF.

The chain links TRBV18 to TRBJ2-7, with D possibly matching TRBD1 (6 bases). Trimming cost V 5 bases and J 5 bases, with 10 bases left between them. CDR1 and CDR2 (germline): KGHSH, LQKENI. There are 12 residues in the CDR3. CDR3 bases: TGTGCCAGCTCATCGACAGGAGACGAGCAGTACTTC. Encoded protein: CASSSTGDEQYF.

V usage is TRBV7-8 and J usage is TRBJ2-7; D is possibly TRBD1 (6 bases). The V end lost 5 bases, the J end lost 6 bases, and 17 bases lay between the germline ends. The CDR3 consists of 14 residues. CDR1 is SGHVS, CDR2 FQNEAQ, per germline. The CDR3 DNA follows: TGTGCCAGCAGCCCTCGGGACATTGGAGGCGAGCAGTACTTC. It encodes CASSPRDIGGEQYF.

The chain combines TRBV7-9 with TRBJ2-1, with D perhaps TRBD2 (5 bases). The CDR3 runs to 12 residues. Trimming removed 8 bases from V and 5 bases from J, with 10 bases in between. Germline-derived CDR1 and CDR2 are SEHNR and FQNEAQ (reference sequence). CDR3 sequence: CASRGGDNEQFF. DNA of the CDR3: TGTGCCAGCCGGGGTGGGGACAATGAGCAGTTCTTC.

The rearrangement joins TRBV11-2 to TRBJ2-3; 10 bases are shared with TRBD2. This CDR3 is built from 16 residues. In germline, CDR1 is SGHAT, CDR2 FQNNGV. J was trimmed by 1 base and V by 3 bases; bases with no gene match: 4. In nucleotides, the CDR3 is TGTGCCAGCAGCTTCTATAGCGGGGGGCGCACAGATACGCAGTATTTT. This encodes CASSFYSGGRTDTQYF.

The V call is TRBV27, the J call TRBJ2-7; the match to TRBD1 covers 7 bases. The V segment lost 2 bases and the J segment 3 bases; nucleotides outside the gene matches: 4. CDR1 and CDR2 from the germline V gene are MNHEY and SMNVEV (reference sequence). This CDR3 has 14 amino acids. CDR3 in DNA: TGTGCCAGCAGTTTAGTGCCAGGGGGCTACGAGCAGTACTTC. Its translation is CASSLVPGGYEQYF.

The rearrangement joins TRBV29-1 to TRBJ1-2, with 8 bases fitting TRBD1. Germline loops: CDR1 SQVTM, CDR2 ANQGSEA. This CDR3 spans 14 amino acids. Trimming removed 5 bases from V and 3 bases from J; junction bases left unmatched: 8. The CDR3 coding sequence is TGCAGCGTTTTTGAAGGCAGGGGGCACTATGGCTACACCTTC. Protein sequence: CSVFEGRGHYGYTF.

V and J are TRBV6-1 and TRBJ2-7; weak D call: TRBD1 (5 bases). The CDR3 runs 13 residues. V lost 4 bases and J lost 1, with 8 bases in between. In germline, CDR1 is MNHNS, CDR2 SASEGT. In nucleotides, the CDR3 is TGTGCCAGCAGTGTCAGACAGTCCTACGAGCAGTACTTC. Amino acid sequence: CASSVRQSYEQYF.

CDR3 residues: CASSVSGGRPYNEQFF. The DNA for the CDR3 is TGTGCCAGCAGCGTTAGCGGGGGGAGGCCCTACAATGAGCAGTTCTTC. The rearrangement links TRBV7-8 to TRBJ2-1, with 10 bases lining up with TRBD2. The CDR3 contains 16 residues. The germline gives CDR1 SGHVS, CDR2 FQNEAQ. V lost 5 bases, J lost 2 bases, and 6 bases stayed unmatched.

The rearrangement joins TRBV30 to TRBJ1-1; tentatively, D is TRBD1 (6 bases). The CDR3 has 14 residues. Germline loops: CDR1 GTSNPN, CDR2 SVGIG (reference sequence). Trimming removed 4 bases from V and 2 bases from J, with 14 bases in between. CDR3 sequence reads: CAWIPGEGNTEAFF. CDR3 coding DNA: TGTGCCTGGATTCCAGGGGAGGGAAACACTGAAGCTTTCTTT.

This rearrangement joins TRBV7-9 to TRBJ2-1, with TRBD1 matching 11 bases. Germline V gives CDR1 SEHNR, CDR2 FQNEAQ (reference sequence). CDR3 length: 16 residues. The ends lost 4 bases at V and 3 bases at J; junction bases unmatched: 5. CDR3 sequence (DNA): TGTGCCAGCAGCTCTGGGACAGGGGGTTTCTACAATGAGCAGTTCTTC. Encoded protein: CASSSGTGGFYNEQFF.

The chain uses TRBV13 and TRBJ1-6; D is possibly TRBD1 (5 bases). Trimming left V 7 bases short and J 6 bases short, with 13 bases between. The CDR3 length is 14 residues. Germline-derived CDR1 and CDR2 are PRHDT and FYEKMQ (reference sequence). This chain's CDR3 is CASKQRGLNSPLHF. CDR3 DNA: TGTGCCAGCAAGCAAAGGGGCCTTAATTCACCCCTCCACTTT. Variable domain in full (rest from reference TRBV13 and TRBJ1-6): AAGVIQSPRHLIKEKRETATLKCYPIPRHDTVYWYQQGPGQDPQFLISFYEKMQSDKGSIPDRFSAQQFSDYHSELNMSSLELGDSALYFCASKQRGLNSPLHFGNGTRLTVT.

The chain joins TRBV6-5 to TRBJ1-2; D gene uncertain. Germline assignment: CDR1 MNHEY and CDR2 SVGAGI. V lost 0 bases and J lost 8, with 13 bases in between. This CDR3 has 14 amino acids. CDR3 bases: TGTGCCAGCAGTTACTCTAACCCCATTGGCGGCTACACCTTC. Translating gives CASSYSNPIGGYTF.

This clone came up once. The chain recombines TRBV4-1 with TRBJ2-3, with D maybe TRBD2 (5 bases). The V end lost 1 base, the J end lost 2 bases, and 10 bases lay between the germline ends. The germline CDR1 and CDR2 sequences are MGHRA and YSYEKL. The CDR3 extends over 15 amino acids. The CDR3 DNA follows: TGCGCCAGCAGCCAAGGTTGGAGGTCCACAGATACGCAGTATTTT. It yields the protein CASSQGWRSTDTQYF.

J is TRBJ1-2 and V is TRBV27; perhaps TRBD1 as D (6 bases). Trimming cost V 7 bases and J 8 bases, with 20 bases left between them. Germline assignment: CDR1 MNHEY and CDR2 SMNVEV (reference sequence). This CDR3 has 14 amino acids. This CDR3 is CASTPSVGAIGYTF. The CDR3 DNA follows: TGTGCCAGCACGCCATCCGTGGGGGCTATCGGCTACACCTTC.

The genes are TRBV2 and TRBJ1-2, with D tentatively TRBD1 (5 bases). Germline values: CDR1 SNHLY, CDR2 FYNNEI. The ends were cut back, 2 bases at V and 2 bases at J, with 12 bases in the middle. This CDR3 is 15 amino acids long. In nucleotides, the CDR3 is TGTGCCAGCAGTGAACAAGCAGGGCGAAACTATGGCTACACCTTC. It codes for CASSEQAGRNYGYTF. Full variable domain (remainder filled in from reference TRBV2 and TRBJ1-2): EPEVTQTPSHQVTQMGQEVILRCVPISNHLYFYWYRQILGQKVEFLVSFYNNEISEKSEIFDDQFSVERPDGSNFTLKIRSTKLEDSAMYFCASSEQAGRNYGYTFGSGTRLTVV.

This clone was recorded once. The chain carries TRBV30 and TRBJ1-5; D gene uncertain. Germline V gene data show CDR1 as GTSNPN and CDR2 as SVGIG (reference sequence). CDR3 length: 14 amino acids. Between the trimmed V and J ends, which lost 4 bases and 0 bases, there was a span of 10 bases. Here the CDR3 reads CAWMAPYSNQPQHF. Here the CDR3 DNA reads TGTGCCTGGATGGCCCCTTATAGCAATCAGCCCCAGCATTTT.

This sequence joins TRBV19 and TRBJ2-4; 8 bases match TRBD2. The CDR3 spans 14 residues. From germline, CDR1 is LNHDA and CDR2 SQIVND (reference sequence). The trim removed 3 bases at V and 9 bases at J, leaving 7 bases unmatched. CDR3 sequence: CASSMGRGGGIQYF. The CDR3 nucleotides read TGTGCCAGTAGTATGGGACGGGGGGGAGGCATTCAGTACTTC.

The chain uses TRBV7-2 and TRBJ2-7, with D possibly being TRBD1 (7 bases). Trimming stripped 4 bases from V and 3 bases from J, with 13 bases between. The CDR3 consists of 14 residues. CDR1 and CDR2 from the germline V gene are SGHTA and FQGNSA. The DNA of the CDR3 is TGTGCCAGCAGCTACCCAGGGGGGTTCTACGAGCAGTACTTC. As protein: CASSYPGGFYEQYF.

The chain links TRBV25-1 to TRBJ2-2; maybe TRBD1 (5 bases). Germline CDR1 is MGHDK and CDR2 is SYGVNS. The CDR3 has 17 residues. V was cut by 7 bases and J by 3 bases, with 21 bases left in between. The CDR3 reads CASTGHSGPLDTGELFF. CDR3 nucleotides: TGTGCCAGCACTGGGCATTCAGGGCCCTTGGACACCGGGGAGCTGTTTTTT.

Remarks on this clone: At one end the junction does not follow the germline gene, possibly because of a read error. Other DNA sequences in this specimen translate into the identical CDR3. The chain links TRBV9 to TRBJ2-2; 9 nucleotides align to TRBD1. CDR3 length equals 14 residues. Germline V gene lookup returns CDR1 SGDLS and CDR2 YYNGEE. CDR3 bases: TGCGCCAGCAGCGTGGGGACAGGGACCGGGGAGCTGTTTTTT. Residues: CASSVGTGTGELFF.

V usage is TRBV11-1 and J usage is TRBJ2-5; 7 positions match TRBD2. With V trimmed by 1 base and J by 2 bases, 1 base remained unmatched. The CDR3 covers 14 residues. Per the germline V gene, CDR1 is SGHAT and CDR2 is FQDESV (reference sequence). In DNA, the CDR3 is TGTGCCAGCAGCTTAGTGGGGGGGCAAGAGACCCAGTACTTC. It is translated as CASSLVGGQETQYF.

The chain couples TRBV27 to TRBJ1-1; TRBD1 might be the D (5 bases). Trimming removed 7 bases from V and 2 bases from J, with 17 bases in between. Germline CDR1 reads MNHEY; CDR2 reads SMNVEV (reference sequence). CDR3 size: 15 residues. As DNA, the CDR3 is TGTGCCAGCATCGTACCGGGGGGTGTTAACACTGAAGCTTTCTTT. Encoded protein: CASIVPGGVNTEAFF.